The 13 T cell receptor beta chains given below trace back to one sample, sequenced in a study of cytomegalovirus exposure and HLA in healthy donors. The PCR employed 60 Vbeta primers together with 13 Jbeta primers. The assay was immunoSEQ multiplex PCR, and TCRdb's table has in-frame clones only and misses some. The repertoire holds roughly 100,000 clones, with 60% to 80% as singletons. The sequencing input was PBMCs. The receptors shown here come from a man aged 50 or older in good health and CMV-seropositive.

The J gene is TRBJ2-6, the V gene TRBV15, with 13 bases lining up with TRBD2. The CDR3 totals 17 residues. J lost 4 bases, V lost 5 bases, and 5 bases had no gene match. Germline V gene data show CDR1 as LNHNV and CDR2 as YYDKDF (reference sequence). The CDR3 loop is CATSGGLAGTGANVLTF. CDR3 bases: TGTGCCACCAGCGGGGGACTAGCGGGAACAGGGGCCAACGTCCTGACTTTC.

The genes are TRBV18 and TRBJ2-1, with 11 positions matching TRBD2. The germline V gene has CDR1 KGHSH and CDR2 LQKENI. Unmatched junction bases numbered 6, after V lost 3 bases and J lost 5 bases. CDR3 length: 16 residues. The CDR3 sequence: CASSPLELAGDNEQFF. The CDR3 DNA follows: TGTGCCAGCTCACCCCTGGAACTAGCGGGAGACAATGAGCAGTTCTTC.

V gene TRBV5-6 combines with J gene TRBJ2-1, with TRBD1 matching 7 bases. This CDR3 has 16 amino acids. Germline CDR1 and CDR2: SGHDT and YYEEEE. J lost 0 bases, V lost 4 bases, and 7 bases had no gene match. The CDR3 loop is CASSAFGTVSYNEQFF. The CDR3, as DNA: TGTGCCAGCAGCGCCTTCGGGACAGTCTCCTACAATGAGCAGTTCTTC.

The rearrangement links TRBV2 to TRBJ2-6; 7 bases align to TRBD1. V lost 10 bases to trimming and J lost 1 base; unmatched junction nucleotides: 16. Germline V gene data show CDR1 as SNHLY and CDR2 as FYNNEI. CDR3 size: 18 residues. Here the CDR3 DNA reads TGTGCCATTCCTACCTACCGGGACAGAACTTCTGGGGCCAACGTCCTGACTTTC. Its protein product is CAIPTYRDRTSGANVLTF.

The chain uses TRBV30 and TRBJ1-1; D is unresolved. V lost 0 bases and J lost 11, with 16 bases in between. The CDR3 has 13 amino acids. CDR1 GTSNPN and CDR2 SVGIG come from the germline V gene (reference sequence). This chain's CDR3 is CAWSVREMSVAFF. The CDR3 DNA sequence: TGTGCCTGGAGTGTACGCGAGATGTCGGTGGCTTTCTTT.

The chain combines TRBV11-2 with TRBJ2-5; 8 bases fit TRBD1. The last part of the DNA fits TRBJ2-7 better; the J call may be wrong. The CDR3 is 15 residues long. Germline CDR1 is SGHAT and CDR2 is FQNNGV. Here the CDR3 DNA reads TGTGCCAGCAGCTTAGCGAGGACAGGGTTGTACGAGCAGTACTTC. Translated: CASSLARTGLYEQYF.

The V and J genes are TRBV7-3 and TRBJ2-1; 9 bases are shared with TRBD2. Per the germline V gene, CDR1 is SGHTA and CDR2 is FQGTGA. This CDR3 contains 16 residues. After removal of 5 bases from V and 3 bases from J, the junction contained 8 bases not matched to a gene. The chain's CDR3 is CASSPTTSGFYNEQFF. The CDR3 DNA follows: TGTGCCAGCAGCCCGACGACTAGCGGATTCTACAATGAGCAGTTCTTC.

V and J are TRBV2 and TRBJ1-6; TRBD1 matches at 9 bases. V was pared by 6 bases and J by 7 bases, with 7 bases of the junction left unmatched. The CDR3 is made up of 15 amino acids. The germline V gene encodes CDR1 SNHLY and CDR2 FYNNEI. This chain's CDR3 is CASRPYRGLNSPLHF. The CDR3 nucleotides are TGTGCCAGCAGGCCATACAGGGGGCTCAATTCACCCCTCCACTTT. Full variable domain (rest looked up from reference TRBV2 and TRBJ1-6): EPEVTQTPSHQVTQMGQEVILRCVPISNHLYFYWYRQILGQKVEFLVSFYNNEISEKSEIFDDQFSVERPDGSNFTLKIRSTKLEDSAMYFCASRPYRGLNSPLHFGNGTRLTVT.

The rearrangement uses TRBV7-9 and TRBJ2-3, with D possibly being TRBD2 (6 bases). V shed 5 bases and J shed 1 base, with 16 bases lying between them. From germline, CDR1 is SEHNR and CDR2 FQNEAQ (reference sequence). The CDR3 spans 16 residues. The CDR3 region has the DNA TGTGCCAGCAGCCACCCCGCATCTAGCGGCACAGATACGCAGTATTTT. Translating gives CASSHPASSGTDTQYF.

The chain carries TRBV19 and TRBJ2-2; 7 bases match TRBD1. The CDR3 spans 16 residues. V dropped 6 bases and J dropped 2; count of bases not matched to a gene: 9. Germline V gives CDR1 LNHDA, CDR2 SQIVND (reference sequence). In DNA, the CDR3 is TGTGCCAGTAGAACGGGGCAGGGGGTAAACACCGGGGAGCTGTTTTTT. It codes for CASRTGQGVNTGELFF.

The CDR3 bases are TGTGCCAGCCTTTCTGAGAATGAAAAACTGTTTTTT. Amino acids: CASLSENEKLFF. This chain joins TRBV6-1 and TRBJ1-4, with D unresolved. Germline CDR1 and CDR2: MNHNS and SASEGT. The germline V and J ends were trimmed by 8 bases and 5 bases, with 9 bases remaining between them. The CDR3 length is 12 residues.

The chain has TRBV19 and TRBJ1-1; D is perhaps TRBD1 (6 bases). V gave up 4 bases and J gave up 8 bases, with 11 bases separating them. There are 12 residues in the CDR3. Germline V gives CDR1 LNHDA, CDR2 SQIVND (reference sequence). The CDR3 DNA sequence: TGTGCCAGTAGTAGGGAAGGGACAGAAGCTTTCTTT. Its protein is CASSREGTEAFF.

This rearrangement joins TRBV4-1 to TRBJ1-3; D unresolved. This CDR3 is 15 amino acids long. CDR1 MGHRA and CDR2 YSYEKL come from the germline V gene. The V gene lost 5 bases and the J gene lost 0 bases, with 11 bases spanning the gap. The CDR3 region has the DNA TGCGCCAGCAGCTTCGTTCGGGGCTCTGGAAACACCATATATTTT. Translated: CASSFVRGSGNTIYF.